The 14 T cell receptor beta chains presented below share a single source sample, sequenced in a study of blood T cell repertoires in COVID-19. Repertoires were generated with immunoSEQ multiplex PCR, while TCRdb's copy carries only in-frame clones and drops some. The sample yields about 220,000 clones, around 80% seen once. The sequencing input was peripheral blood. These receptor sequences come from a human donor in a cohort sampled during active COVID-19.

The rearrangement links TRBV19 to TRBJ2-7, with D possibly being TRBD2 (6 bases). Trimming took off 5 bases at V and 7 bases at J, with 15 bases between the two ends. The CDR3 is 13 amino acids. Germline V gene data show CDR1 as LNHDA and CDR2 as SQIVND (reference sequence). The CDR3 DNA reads TGTGCCAGTAGTGGAGGGGCGCCTGGGGAGCAGTACTTC. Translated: CASSGGAPGEQYF.

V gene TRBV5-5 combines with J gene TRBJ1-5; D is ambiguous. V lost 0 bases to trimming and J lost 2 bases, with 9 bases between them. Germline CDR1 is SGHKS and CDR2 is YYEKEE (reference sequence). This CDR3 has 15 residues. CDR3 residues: CASSLDPAGNQPQHF. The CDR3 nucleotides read TGTGCCAGCAGCTTGGACCCTGCGGGCAATCAGCCCCAGCATTTT.

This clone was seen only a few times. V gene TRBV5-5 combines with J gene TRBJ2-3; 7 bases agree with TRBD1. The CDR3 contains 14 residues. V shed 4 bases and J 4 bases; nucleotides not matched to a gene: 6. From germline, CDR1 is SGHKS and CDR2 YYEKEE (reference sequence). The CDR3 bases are TGTGCCAGCAGCGGACGACAGGGCCCAGATACGCAGTATTTT. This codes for CASSGRQGPDTQYF.

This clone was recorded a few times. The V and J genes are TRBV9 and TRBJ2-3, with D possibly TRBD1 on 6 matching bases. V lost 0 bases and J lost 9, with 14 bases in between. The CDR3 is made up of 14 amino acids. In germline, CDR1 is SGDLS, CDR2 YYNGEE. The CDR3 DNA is TGTGCCAGCAGCGTAGGAGGGGGTCTAGCAACGCAGTATTTT. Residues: CASSVGGGLATQYF.

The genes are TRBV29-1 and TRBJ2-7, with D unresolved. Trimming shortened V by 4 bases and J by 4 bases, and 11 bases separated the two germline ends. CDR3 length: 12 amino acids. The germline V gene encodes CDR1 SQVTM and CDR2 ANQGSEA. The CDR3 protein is CSVALSPYEQYF. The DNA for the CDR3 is TGCAGCGTTGCGTTGTCCCCTTACGAGCAGTACTTC.

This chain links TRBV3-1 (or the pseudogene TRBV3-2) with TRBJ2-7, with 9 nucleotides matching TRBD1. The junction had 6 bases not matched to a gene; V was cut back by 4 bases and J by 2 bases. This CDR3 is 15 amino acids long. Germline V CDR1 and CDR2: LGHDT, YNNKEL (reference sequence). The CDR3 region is CASSPRQGGPYEQYF. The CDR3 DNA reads TGTGCCAGCAGCCCGCGACAGGGGGGTCCCTACGAGCAGTACTTC.

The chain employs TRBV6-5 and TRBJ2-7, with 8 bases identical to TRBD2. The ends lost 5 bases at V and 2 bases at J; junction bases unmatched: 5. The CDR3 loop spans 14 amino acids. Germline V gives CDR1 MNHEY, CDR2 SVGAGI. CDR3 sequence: CASSRSGEAYEQYF. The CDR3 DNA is TGTGCCAGCAGTCGTAGCGGGGAAGCCTACGAGCAGTACTTC.

The CDR3 bases are TGTGCCAGTAGTATAGGGAGGACGGGCCCTGTAAACACCATATATTTT. It translates to CASSIGRTGPVNTIYF. V gene TRBV19 combines with J gene TRBJ1-3; D is unresolved. CDR1 and CDR2 from the germline V gene are LNHDA and SQIVND (reference sequence). Trimming left V 1 base short and J 6 bases short, with 16 bases between. This CDR3 is built from 16 residues.

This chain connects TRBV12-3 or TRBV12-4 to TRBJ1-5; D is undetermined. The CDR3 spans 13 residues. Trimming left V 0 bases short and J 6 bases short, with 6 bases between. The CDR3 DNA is TGTGCCAGCAGTTTAGCGGAGGGTCAGCCCCAGCATTTT. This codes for CASSLAEGQPQHF.

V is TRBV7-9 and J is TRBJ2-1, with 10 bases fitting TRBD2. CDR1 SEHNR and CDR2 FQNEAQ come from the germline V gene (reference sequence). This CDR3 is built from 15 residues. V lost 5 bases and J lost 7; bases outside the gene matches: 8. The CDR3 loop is CASSILAGVKNEQFF. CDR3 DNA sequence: TGTGCCAGCAGCATCCTAGCGGGAGTTAAAAATGAGCAGTTCTTC.

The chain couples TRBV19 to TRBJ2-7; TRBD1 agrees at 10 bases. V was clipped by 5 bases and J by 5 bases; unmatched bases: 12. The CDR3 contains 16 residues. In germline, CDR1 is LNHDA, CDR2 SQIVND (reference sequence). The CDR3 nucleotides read TGTGCCAGTAGTCCGTCCGGGACAGGGGAAAGGAACGAGCAGTACTTC. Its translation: CASSPSGTGERNEQYF.

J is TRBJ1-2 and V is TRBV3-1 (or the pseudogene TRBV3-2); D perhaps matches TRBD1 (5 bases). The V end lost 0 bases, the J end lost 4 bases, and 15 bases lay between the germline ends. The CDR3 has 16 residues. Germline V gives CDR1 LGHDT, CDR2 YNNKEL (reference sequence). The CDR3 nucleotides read TGTGCCAGCAGCCAAGATCGGGACGGGGGGTCCTATGGCTACACCTTC. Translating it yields CASSQDRDGGSYGYTF.

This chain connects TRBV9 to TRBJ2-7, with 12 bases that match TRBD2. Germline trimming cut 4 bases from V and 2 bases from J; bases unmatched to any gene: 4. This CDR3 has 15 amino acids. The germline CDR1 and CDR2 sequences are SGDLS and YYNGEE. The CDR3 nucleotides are TGTGCCAGCAGCATTACTAGCGGGGGGACCTACGAGCAGTACTTC. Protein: CASSITSGGTYEQYF.

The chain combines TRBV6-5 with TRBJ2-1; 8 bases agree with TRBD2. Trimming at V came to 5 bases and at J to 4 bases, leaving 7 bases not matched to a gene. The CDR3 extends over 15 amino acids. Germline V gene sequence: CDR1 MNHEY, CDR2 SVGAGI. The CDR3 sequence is CASSLPGGGYNEQFF. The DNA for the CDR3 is TGTGCCAGCAGTCTCCCGGGAGGGGGTTACAATGAGCAGTTCTTC.